These T cell receptor beta chains were read from a single sample in a study of blood T cell repertoires in COVID-19. Measured with immunoSEQ multiplex PCR; TCRdb has only the in-frame clones, and not every one. The sample holds 95,000 to 120,000 clones, roughly 85% seen once. The source material was peripheral blood. The receptors were gathered from a human donor in a cohort sampled during active COVID-19. CDR3s include the opening cysteine and the closing phenylalanine or tryptophan. A D gene is named only where the DNA matches it firmly. The listing skips clone size in some rows; elsewhere it reads once, few, many or a size class.

TRBV12-5	-	-	TRBJ1-5	14	CASGLGTSNQPQHF	TGTGCTAGTGGTTTGGGGACAAGCAATCAGCCCCAGCATTTT
TRBV2	-	-	TRBJ1-1	13	CARYPEGGRGAFF	TGTGCCCGCTACCCGGAAGGAGGCCGAGGAGCTTTCTTT
TRBV28	-	TRBD1	TRBJ2-7	15	CASSIPGQGKNEQYF	TGTGCCAGCAGCATCCCGGGACAGGGGAAGAACGAGCAGTACTTC
TRBV28	-	-	TRBJ1-1	14	CASSFGGSNTEAFF	TGTGCCAGCAGTTTCGGCGGATCGAACACTGAAGCTTTCTTT
TRBV11-2	-	-	TRBJ1-2	15	CASSPGPQKGYGYTF	TGTGCCAGCAGCCCAGGGCCCCAAAAGGGATATGGCTACACCTTC
TRBV6-5	once	-	TRBJ1-1	15	CASSPQGGAGLRAFF	TGTGCCAGCAGTCCTCAAGGGGGGGCCGGATTAAGAGCTTTCTTT
TRBV5-1	-	-	TRBJ2-7	14	CASSRGFGDYEQYF	TGCGCCAGCAGCCGGGGATTTGGGGATTACGAGCAGTACTTC
TRBV5-1	-	TRBD2	TRBJ2-1	16	CASTPGGQRGDNEQFF	TGCGCCAGCACCCCTGGGGGACAGCGGGGGGACAATGAGCAGTTCTTC
TRBV4-1	-	-	TRBJ1-1	15	CASTQGPGGGTEAFF	TGCGCCAGCACCCAAGGTCCGGGCGGGGGGACTGAAGCTTTCTTT
TRBV29-1	-	-	TRBJ2-7	11	CSADSNNEQYF	TGCAGCGCCGACAGTAACAACGAGCAGTACTTC
TRBV18	-	-	TRBJ2-6	15	CASSREASGANVLTF	TGTGCCAGCTCACGGGAGGCTTCTGGGGCCAACGTCCTGACTTTC
TRBV9	-	-	TRBJ2-7	13	CASSTTDRAEQYF	TGTGCCAGCAGCACCACCGACAGAGCCGAGCAGTACTTC
TRBV4-1	-	-	TRBJ1-6	17	CASSQGSRDTFSSPLHF	TGCGCCAGCAGCCAAGGGTCCCGGGACACCTTCTCCTCACCCCTCCACTTT
TRBV6-5	-	TRBD1	TRBJ1-2	14	CASSGSDRAYGYTF	TGTGCCAGCAGCGGTTCCGACAGGGCATATGGCTACACCTTC
TRBV6-5	few	-	TRBJ1-1	15	CASSYSSGRNTEAFF	TGTGCCAGCAGTTACTCATCCGGGAGGAACACTGAAGCTTTCTTT
TRBV30	-	-	TRBJ1-1	13	CAWSPQVNTEAFF	TGTGCCTGGAGTCCACAGGTGAACACTGAAGCTTTCTTT
TRBV7-9	-	TRBD2	TRBJ2-2	15	CASSWTSGASGELFF	TGTGCCAGCAGCTGGACTAGCGGGGCTTCCGGGGAGCTGTTTTTT
TRBV28	-	TRBD1	TRBJ1-2	15	CASSPGTVQHYGYTF	TGTGCCAGCAGCCCTGGGACAGTACAGCACTATGGCTACACCTTC
TRBV5-1	-	-	TRBJ2-3	16	CASSWGTSTSTDTQYF	TGCGCCAGCAGCTGGGGGACAAGTACTAGCACAGATACGCAGTATTTT
TRBV10-3	-	TRBD1	TRBJ2-7	16	CAISVGRDSPSYEQYF	TGTGCCATCAGTGTCGGCCGGGACAGCCCATCCTACGAGCAGTACTTC
TRBV19	-	-	TRBJ1-4	14	CASTDAGVPEKLFF	TGTGCCAGTACCGATGCAGGGGTTCCCGAAAAACTGTTTTTT
TRBV2	-	TRBD2	TRBJ2-7	13	CASSAGRAAEQYF	TGTGCCAGCAGTGCGGGGAGGGCTGCCGAGCAGTACTTC
TRBV4-1	once	-	TRBJ2-3	17	CASSQDRIQRRTDTQYF	TGCGCCAGCAGCCAAGATCGGATTCAGCGGCGCACAGATACGCAGTATTTT
TRBV6-2/TRBV6-3	-	-	TRBJ1-4	13	CASSSGTWSKLFF	TGTGCCAGCAGCTCTGGGACATGGTCTAAACTGTTTTTT
TRBV18	-	TRBD1	TRBJ1-1	17	CASSPNGQGNMNTEAFF	TGTGCCAGCTCCCCCAACGGACAGGGAAACATGAACACTGAAGCTTTCTTT
TRBV7-2	-	-	TRBJ2-7	14	CASSLEAAAFEQYF	TGTGCCAGCAGCTTAGAAGCGGCGGCCTTCGAGCAGTACTTC
TRBV4-3	many	-	TRBJ1-1	14	CASSQAGVATEAFF	TGCGCCAGCAGCCAAGCGGGGGTGGCCACTGAAGCTTTCTTT
TRBV19	-	TRBD1	TRBJ1-6	15	CASSPGTVHNSPLHF	TGTGCCAGTAGTCCCGGGACAGTTCATAATTCACCCCTCCACTTT
TRBV21-1	few	-	TRBJ1-5	15	CASSKVGDRNQPQHF	TGTGCCAGCAGCAAAGTGGGGGACAGGAATCAGCCCCAGCATTTT
TRBV6-2/TRBV6-3	-	TRBD1	TRBJ2-1	16	CASSQPGQRAYNEQFF	TGTGCCAGCAGTCAACCGGGACAGAGAGCCTACAATGAGCAGTTCTTC
TRBV18	-	-	TRBJ2-2	14	CASSPVLNTGELFF	TGTGCCAGCTCACCTGTTCTGAACACCGGGGAGCTGTTTTTT
TRBV7-2	-	-	TRBJ2-3	12	CASRLYTDTQYF	TGTGCCAGCAGATTGTACACAGATACGCAGTATTTT
TRBV4-2	-	-	TRBJ2-3	14	CASSPAGSPDTQYF	TGTGCCAGCAGCCCAGCAGGTTCCCCGGATACGCAGTATTTT